The source of this T cell receptor (beta chain) is a study of blood T cell repertoires in COVID-19 (dated by TCRdb to the early 2020s). Study-level background: Samples covering the acute and convalescent phases of COVID-19 were provided by collaborators in the United States, Italy and Spain. Where available, HLA class I and class II types were taken from metadata supplied by the sample provider and were not determined by assay-based typing. Deeply sampled blood TCRbeta repertoires from subjects exposed to, actively infected with, or recovered from COVID-19 were included in the dataset. The repertoires were released in a freely available public database intended as a resource for research on the immune response to SARS-CoV-2. The samples were drawn from the first 160 participants of the ongoing ImmuneRACE study and from some 1,300 subjects provided by 6 global collaborators. The prospective study material was composed of cDNA or gDNA derived from T cells, B-cell-depleted T cells, or PBMCs. The sample metadata nearly always contained a de-identified subject ID, COVID-19 status, age in years and sex.

Including cysteine and phenylalanine, the CDR3 has 12 amino acids. Only the CDR3 DNA stays, 36 bases, in frame from base 1. The V end gives up 3 bases and the J end 14 bases, leaving 4 bases in the junction not matched to a gene. Per the germline V gene, MNHNS is the CDR1 and SASEGT is the CDR2. General findings and caveats noted by the study authors: The quantity of clinical and demographic metadata differed by source and by participant and was supplied without curation.

Remarks on this clone: Its antigen is not yet known. Nothing much larger sits one base from this clone, and base qualities are not available.

TCRbeta CDR3 regions were amplified from genomic DNA by means of the immunoSEQ Assay, a bias-controlled multiplex PCR. The published analysis was carried out like this. The number of nucleated cells in each sample was estimated by amplification of reference gene primers within the assay. To quantify the absolute abundance of each unique TCRbeta CDR3 rearrangement, sequence reads were collapsed and filtered. For each sample, productive Simpson clonality was calculated by taking the square root of Simpson's diversity index across productive rearrangements. TCRdb mirrors the immuneACCESS table, restricted to in-frame sequences. Some clones are absent from its copies; in checked studies, under half trace to an unresolved V gene, and the reason for the others is unknown. V, J and clone size derive from that table, while D and trimming were established from the DNA sequence. This sample comprises around 270,000 clones, around 84% of them detected only once. The ten top clones hold around 5% of the sample.

At one collaborating source in Seattle, patients were enrolled during active infection and were followed longitudinally through the course of disease. Collaborating institutions collected whole blood in K2EDTA tubes following their own protocols. For TCRbeta analysis, collaborators shipped samples as frozen whole blood, isolated PBMCs, or DNA extracted from either of those sample types. Sequencing was done on a sample of peripheral blood. Recombination connected TRBV6-1 to TRBJ2-3; the junction holds 11 bases that match TRBD2. The TCR originated in a woman in her sixties with COVID-19, enrolled during active disease. CDR3 protein: CASSDSGRAGYF. The nucleotide sequence is given as TGTGCCAGCAGTGATAGCGGGAGGGCGGGGTATTTT.